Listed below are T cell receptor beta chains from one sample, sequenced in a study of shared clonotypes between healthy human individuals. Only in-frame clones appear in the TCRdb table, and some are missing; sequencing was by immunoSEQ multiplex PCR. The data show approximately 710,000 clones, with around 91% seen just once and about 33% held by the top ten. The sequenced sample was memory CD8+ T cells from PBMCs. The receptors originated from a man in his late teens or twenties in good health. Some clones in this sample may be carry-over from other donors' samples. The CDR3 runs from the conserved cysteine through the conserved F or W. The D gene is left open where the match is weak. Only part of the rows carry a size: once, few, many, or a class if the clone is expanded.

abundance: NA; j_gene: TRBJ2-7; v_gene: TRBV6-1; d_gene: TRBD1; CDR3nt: TGTGCCAGCAGTGATCCTGGGACAGCATACGAGCAGTACTTC; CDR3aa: CASSDPGTAYEQYF
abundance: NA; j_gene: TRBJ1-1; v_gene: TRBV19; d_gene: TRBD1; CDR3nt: TGTGCCAGTAGTACTCAACAGGGGGCAGACGCTTTCTTT; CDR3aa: CASSTQQGADAFF
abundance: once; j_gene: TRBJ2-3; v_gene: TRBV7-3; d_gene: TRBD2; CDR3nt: TGTGCCAGCAGCGTAGCGGGAGGGCCAGGGGCAGATACGCAGTATTTT; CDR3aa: CASSVAGGPGADTQYF
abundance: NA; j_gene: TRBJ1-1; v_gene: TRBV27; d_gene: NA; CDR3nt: TGTGCCAGCAAAAGGATAGGGTTGTACACTGAAGCTTTCTTT; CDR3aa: CASKRIGLYTEAFF
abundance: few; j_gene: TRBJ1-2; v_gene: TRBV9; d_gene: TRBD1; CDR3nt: TGTGCCAGCAGCGTGACAGGGGGTGGCTATGGCTACACCTTC; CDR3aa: CASSVTGGGYGYTF
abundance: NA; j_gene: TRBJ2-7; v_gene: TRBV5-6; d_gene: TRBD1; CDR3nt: TGTGCCAGCAGCCCGGGACAGGGAGAGCAGTACTTC; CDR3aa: CASSPGQGEQYF
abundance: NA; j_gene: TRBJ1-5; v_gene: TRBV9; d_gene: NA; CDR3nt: TGTGCCAGCAGCCCAGGACGGACAGTCAATCAGCCCCAGCATTTT; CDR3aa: CASSPGRTVNQPQHF
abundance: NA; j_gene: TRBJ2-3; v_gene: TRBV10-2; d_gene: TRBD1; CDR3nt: TGCGCCAGCCGGGACAGTCCCTCAGATACGCAGTATTTT; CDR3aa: CASRDSPSDTQYF
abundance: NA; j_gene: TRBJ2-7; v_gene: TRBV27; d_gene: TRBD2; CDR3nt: TGTGCCAGCAGTTTCGGGGGGGCGTGGGAGCAGTACTTC; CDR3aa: CASSFGGAWEQYF
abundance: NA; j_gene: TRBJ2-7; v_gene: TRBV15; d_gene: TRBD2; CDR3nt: TGTGCCACCAGCAGAGATTCGACTAGCGGCACCTACGAGCAGTACTTC; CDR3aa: CATSRDSTSGTYEQYF